What follows are 32 T cell receptor beta chains derived from one specimen sequenced in a study of T cells expressing NK-cell markers. TCRdb re-called the 5' RACE reads; every CDR3 protein appears as one record, without DNA. The table gives about 540,000 distinct CDR3 sequences; the top ten clones make up approximately 3.6% of it. Input material: blood T cells: a sorted CD56 or NKG2C T cell subset, CD4+ or CD8+ T cells, or bulk PBMC T cells (not recorded which). The receptors stem from a man aged 18 to 29 in good health.

V is TRBV25-1 and J is TRBJ2-5. Looked up from germline, CDR1 is MGHDK and CDR2 is SYGVNS. This CDR3 contains 14 residues. CDR3 protein: CASSEGSPQETQYF.

The chain links TRBV7-2 to TRBJ1-2; lacking DNA, the TRBD1 call made by TCRdb goes unchecked. CDR1 and CDR2 (germline): SGHTA, FQGNSA. The CDR3 has 15 amino acids. The CDR3 reads CASSLEASGAYGYTF.

The chain employs TRBV28 and TRBJ2-5; TCRdb indicates TRBD2, and absent DNA this call remains unverified. There are 15 residues in the CDR3. Germline V gene sequence: CDR1 MDHEN, CDR2 SYDVKM. CDR3 in amino acids: CASTWGTSGTQAQYF.

The rearrangement joins TRBV7-3 to TRBJ2-1; TCRdb returns TRBD2, unconfirmable since there is no DNA. The CDR3 has 16 amino acids. Looked up from germline, CDR1 is SGHTA and CDR2 is FQGTGA. CDR3: CASSLTGLAGFYEQFF. The full variable domain, completed using reference TRBV7-3 and TRBJ2-1, is GAGVSQTPSNKVTEKGKYVELRCDPISGHTALYWYRQSLGQGPEFLIYFQGTGAADDSGLPNDRFFAVRPEGSVSTLKIQRTERGDSAVYLCASSLTGLAGFYEQFFGPGTRLTVL.

The chain recombines TRBV20-1 with TRBJ2-5; the TRBD2 assignment by TCRdb is unverifiable without DNA. The CDR3 runs 14 residues. Germline assignment: CDR1 DFQATT and CDR2 SNEGSKA (reference sequence). CDR3 region: CSARLAGARQTQYF.

The gene calls are TRBV20-1 and TRBJ2-7; there is no DNA to check the TCRdb D call of TRBD2. The CDR3 runs to 14 residues. Germline V lookup: CDR1 DFQATT, CDR2 SNEGSKA (reference sequence). CDR3 residues: CSATPGTRGYEQYF.

The chain joins TRBV14 to TRBJ2-3; TCRdb's D call, TRBD1, is unchecked because there is no DNA. This CDR3 region has 15 residues. Germline assignment: CDR1 SGHDN and CDR2 FVKESK. The CDR3 loop is CASSRDGRYTDTQYF.

The V gene is TRBV29-1, the J gene TRBJ2-4. In germline, CDR1 is SQVTM, CDR2 ANQGSEA. CDR3 length: 15 amino acids. The CDR3 reads CSVETEMVSKNIQYF.

This chain connects TRBV4-2 to TRBJ1-2. The CDR3 is 12 residues long. Per the germline V gene, CDR1 is LGHNA and CDR2 is YNFKEQ. The CDR3 is CASSQDPRTHTF.

The V and J genes are TRBV12-3 or TRBV12-4 and TRBJ2-3; absent DNA, TCRdb's TRBD2 call cannot be checked. The CDR3 covers 16 residues. The CDR3 protein is CASSLRTSGSSDTQYF.

The gene calls are TRBV7-3 and TRBJ2-3; TCRdb picks TRBD2, but there is no DNA to check that call. Germline lookup yields CDR1 SGHTA and CDR2 FQGTGA. The CDR3 contains 13 residues. The CDR3 sequence is CASSDRVRDTQYF.

The chain is built from TRBV2 and TRBJ2-7; TCRdb's assignment of TRBD1 cannot be checked, as there is no DNA. CDR3 size: 13 residues. In germline, CDR1 is SNHLY, CDR2 FYNNEI. The chain's CDR3 is CASSESLRGEQYF.

This chain joins TRBV5-1 and TRBJ2-1; TCRdb lists TRBD2, though no DNA is available to test this call. Per germline, CDR1 SGHRS and CDR2 YFSETQ. The CDR3 totals 17 residues. The CDR3 sequence is CASSFITPPSSYNEQFF.

The V call is TRBV10-1, the J call TRBJ1-6. The CDR3 is 12 amino acids. The germline V gene encodes CDR1 WNHNN and CDR2 SYGVQD (reference sequence). The CDR3 sequence: CASSDPNSPLHF.

The chain has TRBV4-2 and TRBJ1-1. This CDR3 has 13 amino acids. Per germline, CDR1 LGHNA and CDR2 YNFKEQ. The CDR3 loop is CASSQEGFAEAFF.

The chain uses TRBV29-1 and TRBJ1-4; no DNA is available, so the TRBD1 call from TCRdb remains unchecked. The length of the CDR3 is 14 residues. CDR1 and CDR2 from the germline V gene are SQVTM and ANQGSEA. CDR3 sequence: CSAATGSVGEKLFF.

This chain's CDR3 is CASSPSLGTNTNEQFF. This chain joins TRBV18 and TRBJ2-1; the TCRdb D gene call, TRBD1, has no DNA to confirm it. Germline CDR1 and CDR2: KGHSH and LQKENI. The CDR3 is 16 residues long.

V usage is TRBV12-3 or TRBV12-4 and J usage is TRBJ2-7; TCRdb designates TRBD1, a call that cannot be tested without DNA. The CDR3 has 15 residues. CDR3 protein: CASSFGRPQGSEQYF.

The chain couples TRBV12-3 or TRBV12-4 to TRBJ1-1; as DNA is missing, the TRBD1 call by TCRdb cannot be tested. This CDR3 is built from 17 residues. The CDR3 reads CASSQFTGGAGYSTAFF.

V usage is TRBV5-1 and J usage is TRBJ2-3; TCRdb's D gene call, TRBD1, goes unchecked for lack of DNA. The germline gives CDR1 SGHRS, CDR2 YFSETQ. The CDR3 spans 18 residues. The chain's CDR3 is CASSLAGGSRVPTDTQYF.

This chain links TRBV10-3 with TRBJ1-1; TCRdb designates TRBD1, a call that cannot be tested without DNA. The CDR3 covers 15 residues. Per the germline V gene, CDR1 is ENHRY and CDR2 is SYGVKD. CDR3 sequence: CAIAEGRGLNTEAFF.

The chain recombines TRBV20-1 with TRBJ2-2; the D gene TCRdb calls, TRBD2, cannot be checked with no DNA. Looked up from germline, CDR1 is DFQATT and CDR2 is SNEGSKA (reference sequence). The CDR3 totals 15 residues. CDR3 sequence reads: CSARVANGPTGELFF.

The chain joins TRBV4-1 to TRBJ2-1; TCRdb calls TRBD1, which cannot be checked without DNA. Germline loops: CDR1 MGHRA, CDR2 YSYEKL. This CDR3 has 15 amino acids. CDR3 protein: CASSQEEGTYNEQFF.

The gene calls are TRBV5-1 and TRBJ2-7; the D call from TCRdb, TRBD2, cannot be confirmed without DNA. The CDR3 consists of 16 residues. CDR1 is SGHRS and CDR2 is YFSETQ in the germline V gene. The CDR3 sequence is CASSYLGAGGTHEQYF.

V gene TRBV27 combines with J gene TRBJ2-1; TCRdb returns TRBD1, unconfirmable since there is no DNA. Germline V gives CDR1 MNHEY, CDR2 SMNVEV (reference sequence). The CDR3 extends over 15 amino acids. The CDR3 is CASNPYRLPYNEQFF.

V gene TRBV10-3 combines with J gene TRBJ2-5; TCRdb indicates TRBD2, and absent DNA this call remains unverified. Germline V gene sequence: CDR1 ENHRY, CDR2 SYGVKD. The CDR3 loop spans 15 amino acids. The CDR3 here is CAIRPGLADQETQYF.

The V gene is TRBV5-1, the J gene TRBJ2-7; TCRdb gives TRBD2 as the D gene, but with no DNA this cannot be confirmed. The CDR3 runs to 18 residues. Germline V gene data show CDR1 as SGHRS and CDR2 as YFSETQ. The CDR3 region is CASSLLGRGSEVSYEQYF.

The chain uses TRBV29-1 and TRBJ2-7; lacking DNA, the TRBD1 call made by TCRdb goes unchecked. CDR3 size: 14 residues. CDR1 SQVTM and CDR2 ANQGSEA come from the germline V gene. CDR3: CSVVGHNPSYEQYF.

This chain connects TRBV5-8 to TRBJ2-1; no DNA is available, so the TRBD2 call from TCRdb remains unchecked. The length of the CDR3 is 13 residues. Germline V lookup: CDR1 SGHTS, CDR2 YDEGEE. The CDR3 sequence: CASRTGTGNEQFF.

The V gene is TRBV5-1, the J gene TRBJ2-7; as DNA is missing, the TRBD1 call by TCRdb cannot be tested. CDR1 SGHRS and CDR2 YFSETQ come from the germline V gene. There are 15 residues in the CDR3. The CDR3 loop reads CASSSQGILSYEQYF.

V usage is TRBV12-3 or TRBV12-4 and J usage is TRBJ2-7; TCRdb picks TRBD1, but there is no DNA to check that call. CDR3 length equals 13 residues. This CDR3 is CASRPRGGAEQYF.

The chain has TRBV12-3 or TRBV12-4 and TRBJ2-2; the D gene TCRdb calls, TRBD1, cannot be checked with no DNA. This CDR3 has 18 residues. This CDR3 is CASEYSGPLGPRWGELFF.